This entry features one T cell receptor (beta chain) sequence. Its antigen is not known. The data derive from a study of CD8 T cells in ankylosing spondylitis. TCRdb redid the calling of the 5' RACE reads with MiXCR, one entry per CDR3 protein. The repertoire consists of over 700,000 distinct CDR3 sequences, with 15% to 20% occurring once and the leading ten covering approximately 18%. With 1 base removed from V and 2 bases from J, the gap between germline ends came to 12 bases. The CDR3 has 16 residues. The V gene's germline CDR1 is SGHTA and CDR2 FQGTGA. General observations from the study: Past studies reported some motif variants in reactive arthritis synovial fluid and blood. Disease-linked clones were CD8+ and relatively rare in peripheral blood. A TCR beta motif made of under 10 highly homologous variants seemed typical of ankylosing spondylitis blood.

V is TRBV7-3 and J is TRBJ2-1; D may correspond to TRBD1 or TRBD2 (6 bases each). The sample taken for sequencing was blood, either unsorted or a sorted T cell fraction (not recorded which). The origin of this receptor is a male donor with ankylosing spondylitis. CDR3 in DNA: TGTGCCAGCAGCTTAAAGGGGGGAACTGCCTACAATGAGCAGTTCTTC. It yields the protein CASSLKGGTAYNEQFF. Drawing the rest from reference TRBV7-3 and TRBJ2-1, the complete variable domain is GAGVSQTPSNKVTEKGKYVELRCDPISGHTALYWYRQSLGQGPEFLIYFQGTGAADDSGLPNDRFFAVRPEGSVSTLKIQRTERGDSAVYLCASSLKGGTAYNEQFFGPGTRLTVL.